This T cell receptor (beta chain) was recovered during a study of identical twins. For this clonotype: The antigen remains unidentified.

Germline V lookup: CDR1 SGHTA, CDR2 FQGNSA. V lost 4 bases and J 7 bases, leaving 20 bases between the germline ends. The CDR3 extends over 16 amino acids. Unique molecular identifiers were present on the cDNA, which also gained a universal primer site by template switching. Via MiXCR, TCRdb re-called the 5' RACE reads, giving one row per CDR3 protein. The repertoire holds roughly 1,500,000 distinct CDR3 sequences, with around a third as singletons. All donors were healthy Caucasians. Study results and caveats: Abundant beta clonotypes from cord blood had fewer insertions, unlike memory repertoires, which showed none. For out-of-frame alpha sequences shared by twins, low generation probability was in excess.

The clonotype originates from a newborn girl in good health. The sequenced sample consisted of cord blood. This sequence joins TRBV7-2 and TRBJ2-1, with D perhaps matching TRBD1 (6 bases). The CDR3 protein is CASSSGSGAGMNEQFF. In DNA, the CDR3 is TGTGCCAGCAGCTCTGGGTCAGGGGCCGGGATGAATGAGCAGTTCTTC.